One and the same sample provided the 26 T cell receptor beta chains below, sequenced in a study of T cell clonality in common variable immunodeficiency. General study results and limits: In common variable immunodeficiency, TCR beta chains reportedly carried fewer deletions and N-nucleotide insertions.

TCRdb's copy holds only in-frame clones and misses some; the assay was immunoSEQ multiplex PCR. The sample contains around 21,000 clones, none occurring once; approximately 2.5% lies in the top ten. These TCRs are of unknown antigen specificity. Sequenced sample: peripheral blood mononuclear cells. These receptors came from a human donor with common variable immunodeficiency.

In its sample, this clone was seen a few times. The DNA read from the CDR3 is TGTGCCAGCTCTCCTCGCCCGGGACTAGGGCACCCAGACTACAATGAG. This gives the protein CASSPRPGLGHPDYNE. The entire CDR3 sequence reads CASSPRPGLGHPDYNEQFF. V is TRBV18 and J is TRBJ2-1, with 8 positions matching TRBD2. The missing CDR3 end, 3 residues past where the read stops, is filled in from the germline J gene. Germline loops: CDR1 KGHSH, CDR2 LQKENI. This CDR3 is built from 19 residues. Trimming cost V 6 bases and J 3 bases; bases outside gene matches: 19.

In regard to this clone: Read sequence stops 3 residues before the CDR3 end, and the germline J gene provides the missing end. The chain links TRBV7-9 to TRBJ1-1; D possibly corresponds to TRBD1 (5 bases). V lost 3 bases and J lost 5, with 13 bases in between. CDR1 and CDR2 from the germline V gene are SEHNR and FQNEAQ (reference sequence). This CDR3 has 14 residues. CDR3 in amino acids: CASSFSGGSTEAFF. The CDR3 bases that were read are TGTGCCAGCAGCTTCTCGGGGGGGAGTACTGAA. Full variable domain (remainder filled in from reference TRBV7-9 and TRBJ1-1): DTGVSQNPRHKITKRGQNVTFRCDPISEHNRLYWYRQTLGQGPEFLTYFQNEAQLEKSRLLSDRFSAERPKGSFSTLEIQRTEQGDSAMYLCASSFSGGSTEAFFGQGTRLTVV.

This clone has more than one count but fewer than ten. Sequencing ends 3 residues short of the CDR3 end; the germline J gene provides the rest. The chain couples TRBV19 to TRBJ2-5; D might be TRBD2 (5 bases). V gave up 5 bases and J gave up 5 bases, with 9 bases separating them. Germline V lookup: CDR1 LNHDA, CDR2 SQIVND (reference sequence). This CDR3 has 12 amino acids. The CDR3 DNA, read in part, is TGTGCCAGTAGTTCAGAGCGGGAGACC. This codes for CASSSERET. The full CDR3 reads CASSSERETQYF.

This clone was counted many times. Read sequence stops 3 residues before the CDR3 end, and the germline J gene provides the missing end. The chain links TRBV29-1 to TRBJ2-1, with 12 bases identical to TRBD2. Unmatched junction bases numbered 9, after V lost 6 bases and J lost 6 bases. The CDR3 has 15 residues. The germline V gene encodes CDR1 SQVTM and CDR2 ANQGSEA. CDR3 DNA, as far as it was read: TGCAGCGTCCCTTATACTAGCGGGAGGATCAATGAG. Its translation: CSVPYTSGRINE. The CDR3 in its entirety is CSVPYTSGRINEQFF.

This clone has a handful of counts. The read halts 3 residues ahead of the CDR3 end, with the missing end drawn from the germline J gene. This chain connects TRBV7-7 to TRBJ2-1; 12 bases line up with TRBD2. There are 15 residues in the CDR3. The junction had 6 bases not matched to a gene; V was cut back by 4 bases and J by 8 bases. CDR1 is SSHAT and CDR2 is FNYEAQ in the germline V gene (reference sequence). The sequenced part of the CDR3 DNA is TGTGCCAGCAGCTCTGGACTAGCGGGGCTTCATGAG. Its protein product is CASSSGLAGLHE. The full-length CDR3 reads as CASSSGLAGLHEQFF.

The table lists this clone with a few counts. The read stops 3 residues short of the end of the CDR3; the missing end is completed from the germline J gene. The chain links TRBV2 to TRBJ1-1, with a possible D match to TRBD1 (6 bases). The length of the CDR3 is 13 residues. CDR1 and CDR2 (germline): SNHLY, FYNNEI. CDR3 bases read: TGTGCCAGCAGATCAACAGGGTACGGTCCG. As protein: CASRSTGYGP. The full-length CDR3 reads as CASRSTGYGPAFF.

Points on this clone: The CDR3 is cut off 3 residues early in the read; its end comes from the germline J gene. V and J are TRBV7-9 and TRBJ1-2; 9 bases match TRBD1. Germline V gene data show CDR1 as SEHNR and CDR2 as FQNEAQ (reference sequence). The V segment lost 4 bases and the J segment 1 base; nucleotides outside the gene matches: 4. This CDR3 is built from 15 residues. The CDR3: CASSSGTGRNYGYTF. The sequenced part of the CDR3 DNA is TGTGCCAGCAGCTCCGGGACAGGGCGTAACTATGGC.

About this clone: The read halts 3 residues ahead of the CDR3 end, with the missing end drawn from the germline J gene. The J gene is TRBJ1-5, the V gene TRBV19, with a possible D match to TRBD1 (5 bases). From germline, CDR1 is LNHDA and CDR2 SQIVND (reference sequence). The V gene lost 6 bases and the J gene lost 5 bases, with 8 bases spanning the gap. CDR3 length equals 12 residues. CDR3 loop: CASSQGYQPQHF. The sequenced CDR3 bases are TGTGCCAGTAGCCAGGGTTATCAGCCC. The entire variable domain, with the rest obtained from reference TRBV19 and TRBJ1-5, is as follows: DGGITQSPKYLFRKEGQNVTLSCEQNLNHDAMYWYRQDPGQGLRLIYYSQIVNDFQKGDIAEGYSVSREKKESFPLTVTSAQKNPTAFYLCASSQGYQPQHFGDGTRLSIL.

As concerns this clone: Read sequence stops 3 residues before the CDR3 end, and the germline J gene provides the missing end. The rearrangement links TRBV7-9 to TRBJ2-5; D is unresolved. The CDR3 contains 11 residues. CDR1 SEHNR and CDR2 FQNEAQ come from the germline V gene (reference sequence). With 7 bases removed from V and 5 bases from J, the gap between germline ends came to 8 bases. The chain's CDR3 is CASTQLETQYF. Incomplete CDR3 DNA: TGTGCCAGCACCCAACTGGAGACC.

This clone has more than one count but fewer than ten. Partial CDR3 DNA: TGCGCCAGCAGCTTGGGGGGGACAGGCTATGGC. It yields the protein CASSLGGTGYG. The entire CDR3 sequence reads CASSLGGTGYGYTF. The chain employs TRBV5-1 and TRBJ1-2; 8 nucleotides line up with TRBD1. The CDR3 end is not reached by the read, which stops 3 residues before it; the germline J gene fills it in. The V and J ends lost 0 bases and 4 bases, in that order; junction bases with no gene match: 2. The CDR3 is 14 residues long. The germline V gene encodes CDR1 SGHRS and CDR2 YFSETQ. Looking up the rest from reference TRBV5-1 and TRBJ1-2 gives the full variable domain: KAGVTQTPRYLIKTRGQQVTLSCSPISGHRSVSWYQQTPGQGLQFLFEYFSETQRNKGNFPGRFSGRQFSNSRSEMNVSTLELGDSALYLCASSLGGTGYGYTFGSGTRLTVV.

This clone was observed a handful of times. The read gets to within 3 residues of the CDR3 end, and the germline J gene fills in the rest. The chain combines TRBV7-2 with TRBJ2-2; maybe TRBD1 (6 bases). Deletions cut 4 bases from V and 2 bases from J, with 11 bases between. The CDR3 has 15 amino acids. The germline V gene encodes CDR1 SGHTA and CDR2 FQGNSA. CDR3 loop: CASSSRQVNTGELFF. The DNA read from the CDR3 is TGTGCCAGCAGCTCCAGACAGGTCAACACCGGGGAG.

Note on this clone: The read finishes 3 residues shy of the CDR3 end, and the germline J gene is used to complete it. This rearrangement joins TRBV7-9 to TRBJ1-6, with TRBD1 identical over 11 bases. The CDR3 has 15 residues. The germline V gene encodes CDR1 SEHNR and CDR2 FQNEAQ (reference sequence). Unmatched junction bases numbered 2, after V lost 3 bases and J lost 7 bases. This chain's CDR3 is CASSFWDRGNSPLHF. The part of the CDR3 DNA that was read is TGTGCCAGCAGCTTTTGGGACAGGGGGAATTCACCC.

This clone showed up many times. The read finishes 3 residues shy of the CDR3 end, and the germline J gene is used to complete it. The chain joins TRBV29-1 to TRBJ2-7; maybe TRBD2 (6 bases). Deletions cut 6 bases from V and 6 bases from J, with 21 bases between. Germline values: CDR1 SQVTM, CDR2 ANQGSEA. The CDR3 extends over 14 amino acids. Partial CDR3 DNA: TGCAGCGTGTTACTAGCTTTGCGGGCCTGCGAG. Amino acid sequence: CSVLLALRACE. The full CDR3 sequence reads CSVLLALRACEQYF.

Comments on this clone: The CDR3 end falls 3 residues outside the read, so it is completed with the germline J gene. The V gene is TRBV19, the J gene TRBJ2-3; D remains ambiguous. V gave up 6 bases and J gave up 1 base, with 14 bases separating them. Looked up from germline, CDR1 is LNHDA and CDR2 is SQIVND (reference sequence). This CDR3 spans 15 amino acids. CDR3 region: CASSPPVSGTDTQYF. The part of the CDR3 DNA that was read is TGTGCCAGTAGCCCCCCTGTGAGCGGCACAGATACG.

This clone has just a few counts. Read sequence stops 3 residues before the CDR3 end, and the germline J gene provides the missing end. This chain links TRBV19 with TRBJ2-3; 11 bases fit TRBD2. Germline V CDR1 and CDR2: LNHDA, SQIVND (reference sequence). The CDR3 is made up of 15 amino acids. CDR3 residues: CASSKRTSGSSPQYF. CDR3 DNA (partial): TGTGCCAGTAGTAAGCGTACTAGCGGGAGTTCGCCG.

As regards this clone: From the germline J gene comes the end of the CDR3, since the read stops 3 residues before it. The chain couples TRBV7-2 to TRBJ1-2; 10 nucleotides agree with TRBD1. J lost 7 bases, V lost 4 bases, and 3 bases had no gene match. The CDR3 loop spans 13 amino acids. Germline assignment: CDR1 SGHTA and CDR2 FQGNSA. The covered CDR3 bases are TGTGCCAGCAGCTCGGGACAGGGGTTTGGC. As protein: CASSSGQGFG. The whole CDR3 protein is CASSSGQGFGYTF.

There are a few counts of this clone. Sequencing ends 3 residues short of the CDR3 end; the germline J gene provides the rest. V gene TRBV30 combines with J gene TRBJ2-1; 10 bases fit TRBD2. This CDR3 is built from 17 residues. CDR1 is GTSNPN and CDR2 is SVGIG in the germline V gene (reference sequence). The trim removed 4 bases at V and 7 bases at J, leaving 16 bases unmatched. Incomplete CDR3 DNA: TGTGCCTGGATGGGTTTGTCCCTAGCGGGAGTGTGGAATGAG. Protein sequence: CAWMGLSLAGVWNE. The complete CDR3 sequence is CAWMGLSLAGVWNEQFF.

Remarks on this clone: The read stops 3 residues short of the end of the CDR3; the missing end is completed from the germline J gene. V usage is TRBV6-2 or TRBV6-3 and J usage is TRBJ2-1, with TRBD2 matching 8 bases. The CDR3 runs to 15 residues. Germline V gene data show CDR1 as MNHEY and CDR2 as SVGEGT. Unmatched junction bases numbered 9, after V lost 7 bases and J lost 4 bases. The sequenced part of the CDR3 DNA is TGTGCCAGCACTCCGGGCGGGGGGTTGTACAATGAG. Translated, it gives CASTPGGGLYNE. The entire CDR3 protein is CASTPGGGLYNEQFF.

Concerning this clone itself: The CDR3 goes on 3 residues after the read ends, and that part is filled in from the germline J gene. J is TRBJ1-1 and V is TRBV19; 7 bases align to TRBD1. CDR1 and CDR2 (germline): LNHDA, SQIVND (reference sequence). CDR3 length: 16 residues. The V segment lost 7 bases and the J segment 2 bases; nucleotides outside the gene matches: 13. The DNA read from the CDR3 is TGTGCCAGTAAGCTGAACCCTACAGGGGTTAACACTGAA. It specifies CASKLNPTGVNTE. The entire CDR3 reads CASKLNPTGVNTEAFF. The complete variable domain, with remaining parts taken from reference TRBV19 and TRBJ1-1, reads DGGITQSPKYLFRKEGQNVTLSCEQNLNHDAMYWYRQDPGQGLRLIYYSQIVNDFQKGDIAEGYSVSREKKESFPLTVTSAQKNPTAFYLCASKLNPTGVNTEAFFGQGTRLTVV.

This clone has just a few counts. The CDR3 region is CASSLEILAGAQYF. The sequenced part of the CDR3 DNA is TGTGCCAGCAGCTTAGAGATCCTAGCGGGGGCT. V usage is TRBV7-9 and J usage is TRBJ2-4; 10 bases are shared with TRBD2. The observed sequence ends 3 residues before the CDR3 terminus, with the missing tail filled in from the germline J gene. Germline CDR1 and CDR2: SEHNR and FQNEAQ (reference sequence). The CDR3 totals 14 residues.

This clone was observed at least ten times. The read stops 3 residues short of the end of the CDR3; the missing end is completed from the germline J gene. The V gene is TRBV20-1, the J gene TRBJ2-3; 7 positions agree with TRBD2. The CDR3 runs 14 residues. The germline gives CDR1 DFQATT, CDR2 SNEGSKA (reference sequence). Trimming took 3 bases from V and 1 from J; bases not matched to a gene: 4. The CDR3: CSASGLAGTDTQYF. CDR3 bases read: TGCAGTGCTAGCGGGCTAGCGGGCACAGATACG.

About this clone: The CDR3 end lies 3 residues beyond the end of the read and is filled in from the germline J gene. This chain connects TRBV7-6 to TRBJ2-1; perhaps TRBD1 as D (5 bases). The CDR3 length is 14 residues. Germline V gene lookup returns CDR1 SGHVS and CDR2 FNYEAQ. Trimming removed 5 bases at V and 8 bases at J, with 16 bases between. The CDR3 sequence: CASSTSSVGDEQFF. The CDR3 bases that were read are TGTGCCAGCAGCACTTCTAGTGTAGGGGATGAG.

The table lists this clone with a few counts. The CDR3 is cut off 3 residues early in the read; its end comes from the germline J gene. The chain couples TRBV18 to TRBJ1-6; the D gene is possibly TRBD1 (5 bases). Trimming removed 6 bases at V and 6 bases at J, with 12 bases between. Germline CDR1 and CDR2: KGHSH and LQKENI. The CDR3 length is 14 residues. Partial CDR3 DNA: TGTGCCAGCTCCTACGACAGCCCTAATTCACCC. Translated: CASSYDSPNSP. The whole CDR3 reads CASSYDSPNSPLHF. Full variable domain (missing parts from reference TRBV18 and TRBJ1-6): NAGVMQNPRHLVRRRGQEARLRCSPMKGHSHVYWYRQLPEEGLKFMVYLQKENIIDESGMPKERFSAEFPKEGPSILRIQQVVRGDSAAYFCASSYDSPNSPLHFGNGTRLTVT.

With respect to this clone: The read is 3 residues too short to cover the CDR3 end, so that end is filled in from the germline J gene. This same CDR3 is encoded by further DNA sequences in the sample. The V gene is TRBV18, the J gene TRBJ1-1, with a weak D call TRBD1 (5 bases). This CDR3 is 14 amino acids long. Germline-derived CDR1 and CDR2 are KGHSH and LQKENI. Trimming left V 3 bases short and J 5 bases short, with 13 bases between. The sequenced CDR3 bases are TGTGCCAGCTCACCGGGGCAGGGAGTAACTGAA. It specifies CASSPGQGVTE. The CDR3 in full is CASSPGQGVTEAFF.

The sample holds a few counts of this clone. The CDR3 is cut off 3 residues early in the read; its end comes from the germline J gene. This chain uses TRBV19 with TRBJ2-7, with 7 bases lining up with TRBD1. CDR1 and CDR2 (germline): LNHDA, SQIVND (reference sequence). J was trimmed by 0 bases and V by 7 bases; bases with no gene match: 3. The CDR3 loop spans 13 amino acids. This CDR3 is CASKRTGSYEQYF. The CDR3 DNA, read in part, is TGTGCCAGTAAGAGGACAGGCTCCTACGAG.

For this clone: The read halts 3 residues ahead of the CDR3 end, with the missing end drawn from the germline J gene. The chain links TRBV7-6 to TRBJ2-7, with D possibly being TRBD1 (5 bases). From germline, CDR1 is SGHVS and CDR2 FNYEAQ. The CDR3 extends over 13 amino acids. The V and J ends lost 0 bases and 5 bases respectively, with 8 bases between them. Here the CDR3 reads CASSLAGAHEQYF. The DNA read from the CDR3 is TGTGCCAGCAGCTTAGCAGGGGCCCACGAG.